This T cell receptor beta chain is from a study of OX40 agonist ivuxolimab in advanced cancers. Whole-study context: Six ivuxolimab dose levels, 0.01 to 10 mg/kg, were given intravenously every 2 weeks. It was permissible to have had prior anti-PD-1, anti-PD-L1 or anti-CTLA-4 therapy, and over 35% had some. Broader study findings: Dose levels from 0.1 to 3.0 mg/kg saw CD4+ and CD8+ blood T cells expand clonally by week 6.

Patients were excluded for autoimmune disease history or systemic immunosuppression. In regard to this clone: Its specificity is not known.

Sequencing used immunoSEQ multiplex PCR; TCRdb keeps in-frame clones, though not all of them. The data show around 95,000 clones, around 93% seen once. This receptor was obtained from an adult with an advanced solid tumor such as melanoma, head and neck, liver or kidney cancer. The sequencing here drew on CD4+ or CD8+ T cells sorted from blood, taken in a trial of the OX40 agonist ivuxolimab.

The CDR3 sequence: CASSFIGSGNTIYF. The DNA of the CDR3 is TGCGCCAGCAGCTTTATTGGCAGTGGAAACACCATATATTTT. This chain uses TRBV5-1 with TRBJ1-3; D unclear. Deletions cut 2 bases from V and 3 bases from J, with 9 bases between. Germline assignment: CDR1 SGHRS and CDR2 YFSETQ. This CDR3 has 14 amino acids.